A single T cell receptor beta chain is shown here with its context. Its antigen has not been determined. No much larger clone is present one base from it, and per-base qualities are unavailable. Graves' hyperthyroidism was defined as stable when no progression to ophthalmopathy occurred over 18 months of follow-up. Hyperthyroidism patients were newly diagnosed, had a disease duration of under 2 months, and were aged 18 to 65 years. Patients with uncontrolled infections, other autoimmune diseases, pregnancy or lactation were excluded. Diagnoses relied on clinical symptoms, serum thyroxine and TRAb, thyroid ultrasound and orbital computed tomography. PBMCs were isolated from 8 to 10 ml of fresh peripheral blood by Ficoll-Paque density gradient centrifugation. Total RNA was extracted using Trizol reagent, and RNA quality was assessed on an Agilent 2100 Bioanalyzer. TCR beta CDR3 regions were amplified from RNA transcripts. A first-round RT-PCR of the TCR CDR3 used the HTBI primer set with the Qiagen OneStep RT-PCR kit. A second multiplex PCR round built the libraries, followed by size selection and purification. The libraries were sequenced on an Illumina HiSeq2000 using paired-end 100 bp reads. In the source study's methods: SOAPnuke was used to process the raw data, throwing out any read that contained adapters or uncalled bases, had a mean Phred below 15, or lacked an exact constant-primer or identifier match. COPE v1.2.5 was used to merge high-quality paired reads, and clonotypes were defined as unique nucleotide sequences. MiTCR v1.1 was used to align the clonotypes against IMGT TRBV, TRBD and TRBJ reference segments. The analysis was restricted to V-J combinations with a frequency above 0.0001, which together covered just over 98% of the repertoires. The TCS score was defined as F50 (clonal expansion) divided by E x V (chaos), with BLOSUM62-based TCRdist calculated between CDR3 peptides within each V-J. Welch's t-statistics and random forest reduced around 510 V-J features to around 14, which were used in a naive Bayes classifier (R e1071). The Morisita-Horn index was used to measure how similar the thyroid and blood repertoires were. TCRdb reprocessed the public reads (quality trimming at Q25 with fastp, clone calling with MiXCR) and kept in-frame beta chains. Records with the same CDR3 protein are collapsed into one entry carrying the most frequent genes and DNA. TCRdb, not the original authors, processed these V and J calls. The sample table shows over 700,000 distinct CDR3 sequences, and over 35% are seen once. The ten largest clones add up to more than 7% of the sample.

Relative to germline, V is missing 6 bases and J is missing 4 bases, with 16 bases of the junction outside any gene match. Reading from cysteine to phenylalanine, the CDR3 counts 19 amino acids. The entry retains the CDR3 DNA only, 57 bases that are in frame from base 1. This entry is derived from a study of T cells in Graves' hyperthyroidism and ophthalmopathy (dated by TCRdb to between 2018 and 2021). Looking at the study overall: Peripheral blood was collected at initial diagnosis, before any treatment. To identify TCR V-J signatures that set the groups apart, the researchers used a discovery cohort of 90 to 100 patients, made up of 40 to 45 with Graves' ophthalmopathy and some 60 with stable Graves' hyperthyroidism. Prospective prediction of ophthalmopathy was tested in an independent validation cohort consisting of roughly 20 hyperthyroidism patients and 17 patients who later progressed to ophthalmopathy. The 100 or so discovery patients were randomly split 7:3 into training and test sets. Thyroid tissue and blood T-cell repertoires from over 5 Graves' hyperthyroidism patients were also compared in the study. Following sampling, methimazole starting at 30 mg daily was given to hyperthyroidism patients, and high-dose intravenous methylprednisolone was given to ophthalmopathy patients. The paper describes TCR Vbeta CDR3 sequencing of 135 peripheral blood samples, made up of roughly 40 ophthalmopathy patients, around 78 hyperthyroidism patients and 17 progressor patients.

Paper-wide results and their limitations: In cross-validation, a model built on a 13 V-J signature told ophthalmopathy apart from stable hyperthyroidism with approximately 90% sensitivity and about 81% specificity, and in testing the same model reached 80%/75%. In validation, the model predicted progression to ophthalmopathy a median of approximately 6.6 months before onset, with approximately 71% sensitivity and 72.22% specificity. Most expanded thyroid clonotypes (frequency above 0.001) were also detected in blood, suggesting blood repertoires may reflect thyroid immune responses. Sample size was not statistically predetermined, and blinding of investigators to group allocation was not performed.

The V and J segments used are TRBV12-3 or TRBV12-4 and TRBJ2-5, with TRBD2 identical over 14 junction bases. This receptor was taken from a man in his late teens or twenties with Graves' hyperthyroidism. The sequencing input was blood. The nucleotide sequence reads TGTGCCAGCAGCCCAGGGGGACTAGCGGGGGAGAAGCACCCAGAGACCCAGTACTTC. Its protein product is CASSPGGLAGEKHPETQYF.